These 24 T cell receptor beta chains originate from one sample sequenced in a study of lymphopenia after photon versus proton radiotherapy. Assay: immunoSEQ multiplex PCR; the TCRdb copy retains only in-frame clones and omits some. The data show just over 30,000 clones, 90% to 95% seen once. Sequenced here: peripheral blood, sampled from a patient treated with photon-based radiotherapy. The receptors shown here come from a woman aged 50 to 65 with cholangiocarcinoma.

This chain links TRBV6-5 with TRBJ1-6, with D possibly matching TRBD1 (6 bases). V was pared by 6 bases and J by 11 bases, with 11 bases between. The germline V gene encodes CDR1 MNHEY and CDR2 SVGAGI. CDR3 length equals 12 residues. CDR3 sequence reads: CASRIPGAPLHF. As DNA, the CDR3 is TGTGCCAGCAGAATCCCAGGGGCACCCCTCCACTTT.

The chain employs TRBV7-2 and TRBJ2-1, with D possibly being TRBD2 (7 bases). V lost 3 bases to trimming and J lost 4 bases, with 13 bases between them. The CDR3 sequence is 15 residues long. The germline gives CDR1 SGHTA, CDR2 FQGNSA. The CDR3 here is CASSLRGGVYNEQFF. As DNA, the CDR3 is TGTGCCAGCAGCTTGAGGGGGGGCGTATACAATGAGCAGTTCTTC.

This clone was found once. The chain's CDR3 is CASSAPWGPGNTIYF. The CDR3, as DNA: TGTGCCAGCAGCGCCCCGTGGGGTCCTGGAAACACCATATATTTT. V gene TRBV14 combines with J gene TRBJ1-3, with D hard to call. Germline lookup yields CDR1 SGHDN and CDR2 FVKESK. The CDR3 is 15 amino acids. With 5 bases removed from V and 2 bases from J, the gap between germline ends came to 13 bases.

In this sample, this clone turned up once. J is TRBJ1-1 and V is TRBV2; D is unresolved. The V end was cut by 4 bases, the J end by 1 base, with 7 bases between. This CDR3 comprises 13 residues. CDR1 and CDR2 (germline): SNHLY, FYNNEI. The CDR3 here is CASSVVGNTEAFF. CDR3 sequence (DNA): TGTGCCAGCAGTGTGGTGGGGAACACTGAAGCTTTCTTT.

The V call is TRBV4-3, the J call TRBJ2-1, with TRBD2 as a possible D gene (5 bases). Per the germline V gene, CDR1 is LGHNA and CDR2 is YSLEER. Trimming stripped 1 base from V and 7 bases from J, with 8 bases between. This CDR3 spans 13 amino acids. CDR3 protein: CASSQGRGNEQFF. The CDR3 nucleotides are TGCGCCAGCAGCCAAGGTCGGGGAAATGAGCAGTTCTTC.

The genes are TRBV7-9 and TRBJ1-2; no clear D. This CDR3 has 13 residues. Trimming pared 5 bases from V and 2 bases from J, leaving 9 bases between. CDR1 is SEHNR, CDR2 FQNEAQ, per germline (reference sequence). As DNA, the CDR3 is TGTGCCAGCAGCAACACACGGAACTATGGCTACACCTTC. It translates to CASSNTRNYGYTF.

CDR3 in amino acids: CASSLGTDSYEQYF. The CDR3 region has the DNA TGTGCCAGCAGCTTGGGCACGGACAGCTACGAGCAGTACTTC. The genes are TRBV5-5 and TRBJ2-7, with a tentative D call TRBD1 (6 bases). The CDR3 loop spans 14 amino acids. Germline-derived CDR1 and CDR2 are SGHKS and YYEKEE (reference sequence). V shed 0 bases and J shed 3 bases, with 10 bases lying between them.

This clone has more than one count but fewer than ten. The V call is TRBV10-3, the J call TRBJ1-3, with a tentative D call TRBD1 (6 bases). There are 13 residues in the CDR3. Germline assignment: CDR1 ENHRY and CDR2 SYGVKD. Trimming removed 8 bases at V and 2 bases at J, with 10 bases between. Here the CDR3 DNA reads TGTGCCATCTCCACAGGGACTGGAAACACCATATATTTT. It yields the protein CAISTGTGNTIYF.

The CDR3 nucleotides are TGTGCCAGCAGCTTACGGGGGAGAGATACGCAGTATTTT. Protein sequence: CASSLRGRDTQYF. The chain joins TRBV13 to TRBJ2-3; D might be TRBD2 (6 bases). The ends were cut back, 2 bases at V and 5 bases at J, with 8 bases in the middle. Germline V gene data show CDR1 as PRHDT and CDR2 as FYEKMQ (reference sequence). The CDR3 sequence is 13 residues long.

The chain has TRBV2 and TRBJ2-1; 8 nucleotides line up with TRBD1. V lost 4 bases and J lost 9; bases outside the gene matches: 11. The CDR3 runs to 15 residues. Germline CDR1 and CDR2: SNHLY and FYNNEI. The DNA for the CDR3 is TGTGCCAGCAGTGGAGGCAGGGGGCGCTTAAGTGAGCAGTTCTTC. Its protein product is CASSGGRGRLSEQFF.

The gene calls are TRBV4-1 and TRBJ2-2; TRBD2 is a possible D gene (7 bases). V shed 1 base and J shed 4 bases, with 13 bases lying between them. Germline V lookup: CDR1 MGHRA, CDR2 YSYEKL. This CDR3 is 16 amino acids long. This CDR3 reads CASSQVGGRSTGELFF. DNA for the CDR3: TGCGCCAGCAGCCAAGTCGGGGGGCGTAGCACCGGGGAGCTGTTTTTT.

As to this clone: An end of the junction does not agree with germline; a read error may underlie this. CDR3 DNA: TGTGCCAGCAGTCAAGCGGCGGTTTATGGCTACACCTTC. It yields the protein CASSQAAVYGYTF. V is TRBV6-1 and J is TRBJ1-2, with unresolved D. Germline assignment: CDR1 MNHNS and CDR2 SASEGT. CDR3 length equals 13 residues.

This chain uses TRBV5-4 with TRBJ2-5; no clear D. V dropped 0 bases and J dropped 2 bases, with 5 bases sitting between them. CDR3 size: 13 residues. Germline V gives CDR1 SGHNT, CDR2 YYREEE (reference sequence). The DNA for the CDR3 is TGTGCCAGCAGCTTGGGTGGACAAGAGACCCAGTACTTC. This sequence encodes CASSLGGQETQYF.

The chain is built from TRBV4-3 and TRBJ1-1; TRBD1 agrees at 8 bases. J lost 0 bases, V lost 0 bases, and 6 bases had no gene match. This CDR3 is built from 17 residues. Per the germline V gene, CDR1 is LGHNA and CDR2 is YSLEER. The CDR3 here is CASSQEQGGYMNTEAFF. The CDR3 DNA reads as TGCGCCAGCAGCCAAGAACAGGGGGGATACATGAACACTGAAGCTTTCTTT.

This chain uses TRBV5-6 with TRBJ1-5; D remains unclear. Trimming left V 3 bases short and J 6 bases short, with 13 bases between. The CDR3 contains 14 residues. CDR1 is SGHDT, CDR2 YYEEEE, per germline. CDR3: CASSSAKEVQPQHF. As DNA, the CDR3 is TGTGCCAGCAGCTCCGCTAAAGAGGTTCAGCCCCAGCATTTT.

The V gene is TRBV5-5, the J gene TRBJ2-3, with 8 bases that match TRBD1. Trimming took 1 base from V and 3 from J; bases not matched to a gene: 7. This CDR3 is built from 16 residues. CDR1 is SGHKS, CDR2 YYEKEE, per germline (reference sequence). CDR3 sequence reads: CASSLMTGAGTDTQYF. The CDR3 DNA reads TGTGCCAGCAGCTTGATGACAGGGGCGGGAACAGATACGCAGTATTTT.

This chain joins TRBV19 and TRBJ1-1, with 7 bases lining up with TRBD1. With 3 bases clipped from V and 3 bases from J, the junction kept 4 bases outside the gene matches. Germline CDR1 LNHDA, CDR2 SQIVND (reference sequence). The CDR3 runs to 14 residues. Here the CDR3 reads CASSIRGADTEAFF. In nucleotides, the CDR3 is TGTGCCAGTAGTATCAGGGGGGCTGACACTGAAGCTTTCTTT. Full variable domain (remainder filled in from reference TRBV19 and TRBJ1-1): DGGITQSPKYLFRKEGQNVTLSCEQNLNHDAMYWYRQDPGQGLRLIYYSQIVNDFQKGDIAEGYSVSREKKESFPLTVTSAQKNPTAFYLCASSIRGADTEAFFGQGTRLTVV.

The rearrangement links TRBV7-2 to TRBJ2-3, with D maybe TRBD2 (6 bases). Trimming shortened V by 3 bases and J by 4 bases, and 11 bases separated the two germline ends. The CDR3 totals 14 residues. Germline assignment: CDR1 SGHTA and CDR2 FQGNSA. The CDR3 DNA sequence: TGTGCCAGCAGCTTGTCCGGGAGCGCAGATACGCAGTATTTT. It specifies CASSLSGSADTQYF. Combining the CDR3 with reference TRBV7-2 and TRBJ2-3 gives the whole variable domain GAGVSQSPSNKVTEKGKDVELRCDPISGHTALYWYRQSLGQGLEFLIYFQGNSAPDKSGLPSDRFSAERTGGSVSTLTIQRTQQEDSAVYLCASSLSGSADTQYFGPGTRLTVL.

This chain connects TRBV6-9 to TRBJ1-6; D not resolved. Germline loops: CDR1 MNHGY, CDR2 SVAAGI. The CDR3 is 18 amino acids. V lost 5 bases and J 0 bases, leaving 17 bases between the germline ends. The CDR3 coding sequence is TGTGCCAGCAGTCCGAGGACCCTTCGGAGCTCCTATAATTCACCCCTCCACTTT. Translating it yields CASSPRTLRSSYNSPLHF.

The V call is TRBV5-4, the J call TRBJ2-4; no reliable D call. This CDR3 region has 14 residues. The germline V and J ends were trimmed by 0 bases and 1 base, with 5 bases remaining between them. Per germline, CDR1 SGHNT and CDR2 YYREEE (reference sequence). CDR3 region: CASSLGVAKNIQYF. Here the CDR3 DNA reads TGTGCCAGCAGCTTGGGCGTTGCCAAAAACATTCAGTACTTC.

The gene calls are TRBV18 and TRBJ1-4; a possible D gene is TRBD1 (5 bases). The V gene's germline CDR1 is KGHSH and CDR2 LQKENI. Trimming shortened V by 3 bases and J by 4 bases, and 9 bases separated the two germline ends. There are 14 residues in the CDR3. The CDR3 region is CASSPGPHNEKLFF. The DNA of the CDR3 is TGTGCCAGCTCACCGGGGCCCCATAATGAAAAACTGTTTTTT.

The J gene is TRBJ1-6, the V gene TRBV5-5; the match to TRBD1 covers 11 bases. The CDR3 consists of 15 residues. V shed 1 base, J shed 8 bases, and the junction held 2 bases outside the gene matches. Germline V lookup: CDR1 SGHKS, CDR2 YYEKEE (reference sequence). The CDR3 DNA is TGTGCCAGCAGCTTGTTGGACAGGGGGCATTCACCCCTCCACTTT. Translating it yields CASSLLDRGHSPLHF.

This clone was detected only once. V is TRBV29-1 and J is TRBJ1-1, with TRBD1 as a possible D gene (5 bases). The CDR3 sequence is 12 residues long. Trimming left V 6 bases short and J 3 bases short, with 11 bases between. In germline, CDR1 is SQVTM, CDR2 ANQGSEA. Here the CDR3 DNA reads TGCAGCGTAAACAGGTGGGACACTGAAGCTTTCTTT. Translating gives CSVNRWDTEAFF. The full variable domain, its missing parts supplied by reference TRBV29-1 and TRBJ1-1, is SAVISQKPSRDICQRGTSLTIQCQVDSQVTMMFWYRQQPGQSLTLIATANQGSEATYESGFVIDKFPISRPNLTFSTLTVSNMSPEDSSIYLCSVNRWDTEAFFGQGTRLTVV.

The J gene is TRBJ1-2, the V gene TRBV13, with TRBD1 as a possible D gene (5 bases). Trimming cost V 4 bases and J 4 bases, with 19 bases left between them. Germline V CDR1 and CDR2: PRHDT, FYEKMQ (reference sequence). CDR3 size: 16 residues. The CDR3 protein is CASSSPRKGAGYGYTF. CDR3 sequence (DNA): TGTGCCAGCAGCTCTCCCCGGAAAGGGGCAGGCTATGGCTACACCTTC.